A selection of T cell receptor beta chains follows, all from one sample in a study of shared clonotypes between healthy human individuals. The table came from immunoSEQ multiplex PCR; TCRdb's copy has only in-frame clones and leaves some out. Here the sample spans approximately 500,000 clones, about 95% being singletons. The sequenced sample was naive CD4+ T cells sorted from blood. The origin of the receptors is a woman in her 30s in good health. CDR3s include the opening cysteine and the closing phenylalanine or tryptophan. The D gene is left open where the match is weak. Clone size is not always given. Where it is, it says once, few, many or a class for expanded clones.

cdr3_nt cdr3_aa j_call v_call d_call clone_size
TGTGCCAGTAGTATTAGGACGGCGGAGGGGGCTTTCTTT CASSIRTAEGAFF TRBJ1-1 TRBV19 . .
TGTGCCAGCAGTTACTCGGCGGGATACGAGCAGTACTTC CASSYSAGYEQYF TRBJ2-7 TRBV6-5 . .
TGTGCCAGCAGCTCCATCACAGGGTTTGCCTACGAGCAGTACTTC CASSSITGFAYEQYF TRBJ2-7 TRBV7-9 . .
TGTGCCAGCAGCGGGCGGGGGGGAGGCTATGGCTACACCTTC CASSGRGGGYGYTF TRBJ1-2 TRBV7-2 . once
TGCAGTGCTAGAGCCGATAAGCAGTTCTTC CSARADKQFF TRBJ2-1 TRBV20-1 . .
TGCGCCAGCAGCTTGTTGGATCTGAACACTGAAGCTTTCTTT CASSLLDLNTEAFF TRBJ1-1 TRBV5-1 . .
TGTGCCAGCAGCTCGACACTAGCGGGAAGATACGAGCAGTACTTC CASSSTLAGRYEQYF TRBJ2-7 TRBV7-2 TRBD2 .
TGCGCCAGCAGCCCGCTCGACAGCGGGAGGTTCAATGAGCAGTTCTTC CASSPLDSGRFNEQFF TRBJ2-1 TRBV4-1 TRBD2 .
TGTGCCAGCAGCTTGAGGTGGGCCGGGTACAATGAGCAGTTCTTC CASSLRWAGYNEQFF TRBJ2-1 TRBV5-6 . .
TGTGCCATCAGTGGGGGGGACAGCCCTAACTACGAGCAGTACTTC CAISGGDSPNYEQYF TRBJ2-7 TRBV10-3 . .
TGTGCCAGCAGTTTGGTGGACAGGGGAGGCAATTCACCCCTCCACTTT CASSLVDRGGNSPLHF TRBJ1-6 TRBV27 TRBD1 .
TGTGCCAGCTCACGCTACGACATATCTGGTAATGAAAAACTGTTTTTT CASSRYDISGNEKLFF TRBJ1-4 TRBV18 . .
TGTGCCACCAGTCTCCCTGGGACAGGGGGCTTGAGGGAGCAGTACTTC CATSLPGTGGLREQYF TRBJ2-7 TRBV15 TRBD1 .
TGCGCCAGCAGCCAAGTAGACACTAGCGGGAGGTCCTACAATGAGCAGTTCTTC CASSQVDTSGRSYNEQFF TRBJ2-1 TRBV4-1 TRBD2 .
TGTGCCAGCAGTGAAGCGGGGGGGCTAGCGGGACAAGAGACCCAGTACTTC CASSEAGGLAGQETQYF TRBJ2-5 TRBV6-1 TRBD2 .
TGTGCCAGCAGCGGCACCGGACTTAGAAAAGCCTACAATGAGCAGTTCTTC CASSGTGLRKAYNEQFF TRBJ2-1 TRBV9 . .
TGTGCCAGCAGTTCAACAGGGATGTCCTACGAGCAGTACTTC CASSSTGMSYEQYF TRBJ2-7 TRBV28 . .
TGTGCCATCAGTGAAACCGGGACATCGCCCTACGAGCAGTACTTC CAISETGTSPYEQYF TRBJ2-7 TRBV10-3 . .
TGTGCCAGCAGACAGACAGGGAAGAAAGAGCAGTACTTC CASRQTGKKEQYF TRBJ2-7 TRBV28 TRBD1 once
TGTGCCAGCAGCTCCCGGACAGGGCAGGGGACCGGGGAGCTGTTTTTT CASSSRTGQGTGELFF TRBJ2-2 TRBV13 TRBD1 .
TGTGCCAGTAGTATGCGAGACCTTAAGACCGGGGAGCTGTTTTTT CASSMRDLKTGELFF TRBJ2-2 TRBV19 . .
TGTGCCAGTAGTATCGGGCACTCCTACGAGCAGTACTTC CASSIGHSYEQYF TRBJ2-7 TRBV19 . few
TGTGCCAGCAGTTGGGCGGAACAGGGGATGACCCAGTACTTC CASSWAEQGMTQYF TRBJ2-5 TRBV6-5 TRBD1 .
TGTGCCTGCAGACAGGCACCCAGAAATCTAGCCAAAAACATTCAGTACTTC CACRQAPRNLAKNIQYF TRBJ2-4 TRBV21-1 . .
TGTGCCTGGAAACCAGGGGGAAGTTTTTCCGAAGCTTTCTTT CAWKPGGSFSEAFF TRBJ1-1 TRBV30 TRBD1 .
TGCGCCAGCCGGATAAGGGACAGAGAGACCCAGTACTTC CASRIRDRETQYF TRBJ2-5 TRBV5-1 TRBD1 .
TGTGCCAGCAGTAGGATCCCGGGAGACGCTTTCTTT CASSRIPGDAFF TRBJ1-1 TRBV25-1 . .
TGTGCCAGCAGCTCAGAACTAGCCAAAAACATTCAGTACTTC CASSSELAKNIQYF TRBJ2-4 TRBV6-6 . .
TGTGCCAGTAGTGCCCTAGCGGGAGGTCACTACGAGCAGTACTTC CASSALAGGHYEQYF TRBJ2-7 TRBV19 TRBD2 once
TGTGCCAGCAGTTGGGGGGCAGGGGATGAAAAACTGTTTTTT CASSWGAGDEKLFF TRBJ1-4 TRBV6-1 . .
TGTGCCAGCAGTTACCTAGGGGCGGGGGTTTACGAGCAGTACTTC CASSYLGAGVYEQYF TRBJ2-7 TRBV28 TRBD2 .
TGCGCCAGCAGCTTAGAAGTTACCGGCGGGGAGCTGTTTTTT CASSLEVTGGELFF TRBJ2-2 TRBV5-1 . .
TGTGCCAGCACGCTAGGGGGCGCCGACTATGGCTACACCTTC CASTLGGADYGYTF TRBJ1-2 TRBV28 TRBD1 .
TGTGCCAGTAGTATACGCGGACTAGCGGGAAGGAACGAGCAGTACTTC CASSIRGLAGRNEQYF TRBJ2-7 TRBV19 TRBD2 .
TGTGCCAGCAGACAAAACGAGGGCGCTTTCTTT CASRQNEGAFF TRBJ1-1 TRBV28 . .
TGTGCCAGCAGCTTTCCTAGCGGGAGCACGTCGTGGGGCACAGATACGCAGTATTTT CASSFPSGSTSWGTDTQYF TRBJ2-3 TRBV7-9 TRBD2 .
TGTGCCACAGCACGGGTCCGGGGTCAGCCCCAGCATTTT CATARVRGQPQHF TRBJ1-5 TRBV6-5 . .
TGTGCCAGCAGTAATCTCTACAGGAACACTGAAGCTTTCTTT CASSNLYRNTEAFF TRBJ1-1 TRBV27 . .
TGCGCCAGCAGTTCCGGGACAGGGGGCGAGCAGTACTTC CASSSGTGGEQYF TRBJ2-7 TRBV10-2 TRBD1 .
TGTGCCAGCAGCTTAGATCACGGGACTAGCGGGGGCAATGAGCAGTTCTTC CASSLDHGTSGGNEQFF TRBJ2-1 TRBV11-2 TRBD2 .
TGTGCCAGCAGCGCCGGGGGATCCAATGAGCAGTTCTTC CASSAGGSNEQFF TRBJ2-1 TRBV11-2 . .
TGTGCCAGTAGTAGGAGGGGACAGGGGGCCTACGAGCAGTACTTC CASSRRGQGAYEQYF TRBJ2-7 TRBV19 TRBD1 .
TGTGCCAGTAGTACCCCTTGGAGGTTGGGAGGCTACACCTTC CASSTPWRLGGYTF TRBJ1-2 TRBV19 . .
TGTGCCAGCAGCTTGTTGGGTGAGCCTACGTTGGGGCAGTACTTC CASSLLGEPTLGQYF TRBJ2-5 TRBV5-8 . .
TGCGCCAGCAGCTTGATACCCAGCGGGAGCGAGCAGTACTTC CASSLIPSGSEQYF TRBJ2-7 TRBV5-1 TRBD2 .
TGTGCCAGCTCACAGACCGGACAGTCGGCCTACGAGCAGTACTTC CASSQTGQSAYEQYF TRBJ2-7 TRBV18 . .
TGTGCCAGCAGCCAGTCTGCGAACCGAGTCAGTGAGCAGTTCTTC CASSQSANRVSEQFF TRBJ2-1 TRBV14 . .
TGTGCCAGCAGCTCCGGGACGGCGTCCTACGAGCAGTACTTC CASSSGTASYEQYF TRBJ2-7 TRBV5-1 . .
TGCGCCAGCAGCTTTAGACAGGGCCAGGATGAAAAACTGTTTTTT CASSFRQGQDEKLFF TRBJ1-4 TRBV5-1 TRBD1 .
TGTGCCAGCAGCTACCGGCCAGGGTGGAGCTCCTACAATGAGCAGTTCTTC CASSYRPGWSSYNEQFF TRBJ2-1 TRBV5-6 . .
TGTGCCAGCAGTCGCCTGGGGGGGAGCTCCTACGAGCAGTACTTC CASSRLGGSSYEQYF TRBJ2-7 TRBV6-5 TRBD2 .
TGTGCCAGCAGGCCGAGAGGGACAGGGGAAAAACTGTTTTTT CASRPRGTGEKLFF TRBJ1-4 TRBV6-6 TRBD1 .